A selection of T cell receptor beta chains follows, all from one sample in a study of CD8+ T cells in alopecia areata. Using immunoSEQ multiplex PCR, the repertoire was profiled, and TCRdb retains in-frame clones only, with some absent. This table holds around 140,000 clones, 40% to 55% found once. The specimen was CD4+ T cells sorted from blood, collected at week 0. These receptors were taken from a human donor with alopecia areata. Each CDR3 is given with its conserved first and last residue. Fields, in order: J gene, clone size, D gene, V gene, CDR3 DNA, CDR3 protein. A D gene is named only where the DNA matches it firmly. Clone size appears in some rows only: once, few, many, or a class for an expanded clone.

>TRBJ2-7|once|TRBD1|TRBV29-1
TGCAGCGTTGCAAGGACAGGGGCCCACGAGCAGTACTTC
CSVARTGAHEQYF
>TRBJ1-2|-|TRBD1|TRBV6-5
TGTGCCAGCAGTTACCGGGACAGATACTATGGCTACACCTTC
CASSYRDRYYGYTF
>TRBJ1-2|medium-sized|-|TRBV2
TGTGCCAGCAGTGACCCGCAGAGCTCTTATGGCTACACCTTC
CASSDPQSSYGYTF
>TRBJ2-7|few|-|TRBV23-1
TGCGCCAGCAGTCCCCCCGGGGGCAGGGGGTCCTACGAGCAGTACTTC
CASSPPGGRGSYEQYF
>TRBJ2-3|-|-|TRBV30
TGTGCCTGGAGTGTGGAGCTAGGGCAGGGCACAGATACGCAGTATTTT
CAWSVELGQGTDTQYF
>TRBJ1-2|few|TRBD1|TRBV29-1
TGCAGCGTTGAAGATAACAGGGGGCGCAGCTATGGCTACACCTTC
CSVEDNRGRSYGYTF
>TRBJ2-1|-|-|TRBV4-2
TGTGCCAGCAGCCGGCCGGGTTACAATGAGCAGTTCTTC
CASSRPGYNEQFF
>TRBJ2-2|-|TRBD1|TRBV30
TGTGCCTGGAGTGTGATGGGACAGGGGGCGAGGACCGGGGAGCTGTTTTTT
CAWSVMGQGARTGELFF
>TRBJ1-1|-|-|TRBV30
TGTGCCTGGAGTGTACTGGGAACCACTGAAGCTTTCTTT
CAWSVLGTTEAFF
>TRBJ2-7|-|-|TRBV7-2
TGTGCCAGCAGCTTAGGGAAGGGGTTCGGCGCCTACGAGCAGTACTTC
CASSLGKGFGAYEQYF
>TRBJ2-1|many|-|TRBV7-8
TGTGCCAGCAGCGGGGCACGGCAAGATGAGCAGTTCTTC
CASSGARQDEQFF
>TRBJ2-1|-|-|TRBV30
TGTGCCTGGAGTTTCTCCTACAATGAGCAGTTCTTC
CAWSFSYNEQFF
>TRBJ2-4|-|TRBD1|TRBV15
TGTGCCACCAGCAGAGAAGACAGGGGGCATAGCATTCAGTACTTC
CATSREDRGHSIQYF
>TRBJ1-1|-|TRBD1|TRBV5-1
TGCGCCAGCAGCCCCTACCTGAGGGACAGTGGTACTGAAGCTTTCTTT
CASSPYLRDSGTEAFF
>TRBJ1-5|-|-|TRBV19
TGTGCCAGTAGTACTGCCCCGGGACGGGACCGGGAGCCCCAGCATTTT
CASSTAPGRDREPQHF
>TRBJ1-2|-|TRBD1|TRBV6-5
TGTGCCAGCAGTTACTCGAATCCAGGGGGTCCAAGGACCTTC
CASSYSNPGGPRTF
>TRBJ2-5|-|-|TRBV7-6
TGTGCCAGCAGCTTAGATCCGGGGGCGGAGGAGACCCAGTACTTC
CASSLDPGAEETQYF
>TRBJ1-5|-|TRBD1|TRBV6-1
TGTGCCAGCAGTGAAAGGACGGGACAGCCTAATCAGCCCCAGCATTTT
CASSERTGQPNQPQHF
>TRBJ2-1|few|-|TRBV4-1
TGCGCCAGCAGCCAGCCCACTGCCGGGGGACCCGGGACCAATGAGCAGTTCTTC
CASSQPTAGGPGTNEQFF
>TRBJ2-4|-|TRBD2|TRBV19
TGTGCCAGTAGTATACGAGGACTAGCGGCAGAAGGGGCCAAAAACATTCAGTACTTC
CASSIRGLAAEGAKNIQYF
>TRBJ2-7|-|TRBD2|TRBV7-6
TGTGCCAGCAGCTTGCGGGCTAGCGGGAGGGCCTTCCACGAGCAGTACTTC
CASSLRASGRAFHEQYF
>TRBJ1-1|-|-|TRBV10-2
TGCGCCAGCAGTGACCAGAAGGGTGTAGGGACTGAAGCTTTCTTT
CASSDQKGVGTEAFF
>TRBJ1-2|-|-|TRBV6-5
TGTGCCAGCAGTTGGCGACAGTTCTATGGCTACACCTTC
CASSWRQFYGYTF
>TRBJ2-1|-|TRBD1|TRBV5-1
TGCGCCAGCAGCTTACAGGGGACTGAGCAGTTCTTC
CASSLQGTEQFF
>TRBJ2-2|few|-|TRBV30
TGTGCCTGGAGTGCCTCGACGACCCTCAATAAGCTGTTTTTT
CAWSASTTLNKLFF
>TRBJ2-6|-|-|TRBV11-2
TGTGCCAGCAGCTCCAGTGACTCTGGGGCCAACGTCCTGACTTTC
CASSSSDSGANVLTF
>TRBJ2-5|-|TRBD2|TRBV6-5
TGTGCCAGCAGGCGCACCGGGACTAGCTTCGAGACCCAGTACTTC
CASRRTGTSFETQYF
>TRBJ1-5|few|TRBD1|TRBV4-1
TGCGCCAGCAGCCAAGATAGGGGCTTGGGACAGACCAATCAGCCCCAGCATTTT
CASSQDRGLGQTNQPQHF
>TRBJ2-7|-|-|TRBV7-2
TGTGCCAGCAGCTTAATTAGGGCCGAGCAGTACTTC
CASSLIRAEQYF
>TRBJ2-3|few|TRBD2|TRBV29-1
TGCAGCGCCGGACTAGCCGCCACAGATACGCAGTATTTT
CSAGLAATDTQYF
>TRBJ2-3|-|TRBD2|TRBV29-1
TGCAGCGCCTCTGGACTAGCGGGAGCAGATACGCAGTATTTT
CSASGLAGADTQYF
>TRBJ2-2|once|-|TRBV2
TGTGCCAGCAAGGCGACGAACACCGGGGAGCTGTTTTTT
CASKATNTGELFF
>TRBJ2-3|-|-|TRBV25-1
TGTGCCAGCAGTTCCTCCGGGACTCTCGCAGATACGCAGTATTTT
CASSSSGTLADTQYF
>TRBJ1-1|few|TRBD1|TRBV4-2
TGTGCCAGCAGCCAAGATCGTCGGGACAGTAACACTGAAGCTTTCTTT
CASSQDRRDSNTEAFF
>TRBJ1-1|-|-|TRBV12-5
TGTGCTAGTGGTTTAGGTGGGGCAGCTTTCTTT
CASGLGGAAFF
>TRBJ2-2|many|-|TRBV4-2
TGTGCCAGCAGCCATGCCTCTCAGGGGACCGGGGAGCTGTTTTTT
CASSHASQGTGELFF
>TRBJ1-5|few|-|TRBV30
TGTGCCTGGACCACGGGGGGCTATAGCAATCAGCCCCAGCATTTT
CAWTTGGYSNQPQHF
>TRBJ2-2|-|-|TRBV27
TGTGCCAGCAGGAGCCGTACCGGGGAGCTGTTTTTT
CASRSRTGELFF
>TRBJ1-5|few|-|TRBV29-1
TGCAGCGCCGCGACCGGGGGAATGAATCAGCCCCAGCATTTT
CSAATGGMNQPQHF
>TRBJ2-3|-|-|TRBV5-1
TGCGCCAGCCGTCAAGGGACTAGCACAGATACGCAGTATTTT
CASRQGTSTDTQYF
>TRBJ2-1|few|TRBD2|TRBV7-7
TGTGCTAGCAGCCTTAGCGGGACACGTAATGAGCAGTTCTTC
CASSLSGTRNEQFF
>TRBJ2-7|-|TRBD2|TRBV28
TGTGCCACTGTGACTAGCGGGAGTTACGAGCAGTACTTC
CATVTSGSYEQYF
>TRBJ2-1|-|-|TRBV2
TGTGCCAGCCGTTCGACCCTACAGGAAAAGCAGTTCTTC
CASRSTLQEKQFF
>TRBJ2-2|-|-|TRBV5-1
TGCGCCAGCAGCCTTTGGGTTGGCGCCGGGGAGCTGTTTTTT
CASSLWVGAGELFF
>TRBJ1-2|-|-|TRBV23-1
TGCGCCAGCAGTCAATCAGATCCCGGGACCGAAGTCTATGGCTACACCTTC
CASSQSDPGTEVYGYTF
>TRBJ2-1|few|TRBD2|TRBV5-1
TGCGCCAGCAGCTTGGTAGCGGGAAATGAGCAGTTCTTC
CASSLVAGNEQFF
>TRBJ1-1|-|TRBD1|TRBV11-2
TGTGCCAGCAGCCCGGGACAGGGGCACACTGAAGCTTTCTTT
CASSPGQGHTEAFF
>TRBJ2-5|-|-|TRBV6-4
TGTGCCAGGGGGACAAAAGAGACCCAGTACTTC
CARGTKETQYF
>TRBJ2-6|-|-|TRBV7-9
TGTGCCAGCAGCACGGGACTGACCTCTGGGGCCAACGTCCTGACTTTC
CASSTGLTSGANVLTF
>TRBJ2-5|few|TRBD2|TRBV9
TGTGCCAGCCAGACTAGCGGGAGAGGAGGGGAGACCCAGTACTTC
CASQTSGRGGETQYF
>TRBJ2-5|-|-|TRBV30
TGTGCCTGGAGTGTGTGGGAGCTCATGGAGACCCAGTACTTC
CAWSVWELMETQYF
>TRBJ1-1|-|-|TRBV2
TGTGCCAGCAGTGGGATAATGGGGTCTGAAGCTTTCTTT
CASSGIMGSEAFF
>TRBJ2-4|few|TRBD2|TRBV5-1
TGCGCCAGCAGCGGGGGACTAGTGGTAGCCAAAAACATTCAGTACTTC
CASSGGLVVAKNIQYF
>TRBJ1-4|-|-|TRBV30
TGTGCCTGGAGAGGTAGGCCCCAAGGAAAACTGTTTTTT
CAWRGRPQGKLFF
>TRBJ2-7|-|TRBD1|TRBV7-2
TGTGCCAGCAGCTGGGACAGGGGGCTTGGGTCCTACGAGCAGTACTTC
CASSWDRGLGSYEQYF
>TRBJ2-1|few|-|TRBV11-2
TGTGCCAGCAGCTTAGAGAGGGGGGACTTACAGCAGTTCTTC
CASSLERGDLQQFF
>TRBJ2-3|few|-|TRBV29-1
TGCAGCGTTGATGGAGGCACAGATACGCAGTATTTT
CSVDGGTDTQYF
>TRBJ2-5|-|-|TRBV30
TGTGCCTGGAGTATTTATAGCGCCCAAGAGACCCAGTACTTC
CAWSIYSAQETQYF